The entry below gives a single T cell receptor (beta chain) sequence along with its context. What antigen it recognizes has not been identified. A much larger clone sits a single nucleotide away, making a read error possible. This specimen belongs to a study of T cell repertoires in cytomegalovirus infection (dated by TCRdb to about 2019). With regard to the full study: Recently identified HLA-C-restricted CMV epitopes, whose presentation resists viral immunomodulation, were targeted by peptide stimulations together with well-studied HLA-B-restricted epitopes. Donor HLA type was relevant to the analysis, as public TCR beta signatures indicated carriage of CMV infection together with the matching HLA type. Study-wide findings and limitations: Cumulative frequency of public TCR beta family members discriminated carriers of CMV infection plus the relevant HLA type in this cohort and an independent roughly 320-donor cohort. In the ex vivo response, HLA-C-restricted CMV-specific TCR beta clonotypes were dominant, and in two of eight donors the single most frequent clonotype came from this HLA-C-restricted group.

For this chain, trimming is 4 bases at the V end and 5 bases at the J end, and the number of junction bases without a gene match is 8. The germline V gene encodes CDR1 SGHTA and CDR2 FQGNSA. The CDR3 measures 16 amino acids from cysteine to phenylalanine. Of all the DNA, just the CDR3 is kept, 48 bases in frame from base 1. Sequencing instrument: Illumina HiSeq 1500. TCRdb applied fastp at Q25 and MiXCR to the public reads, then kept only in-frame beta chains. One record per CDR3 amino acid sequence lists the most common genes and DNA. The sample data list approximately 990,000 distinct CDR3 sequences, and around 31% of these were observed just once. Around 15% of the sample is held by the ten biggest clonotypes. The treatment or condition label of this sample denotes: in vitro stimulation with specific CMV peptide epitopes to enrich CMV-specific T cells.

The specimen comprised cultured CD8+ T cells from PBMCs, sampled from culture after CMV antigen stimulation. The rearranged segments are TRBV7-2 and TRBJ2-3; a stretch of 11 junction bases matches TRBD1. The clonotype comes from a human donor in good health (CMV status not recorded). Some clones in this sample may be carry-over from other donors' samples. The DNA reads TGTGCCAGCAGCTACCTAGGACAGGGGGCAAGAGATACGCAGTATTTT. This encodes CASSYLGQGARDTQYF.